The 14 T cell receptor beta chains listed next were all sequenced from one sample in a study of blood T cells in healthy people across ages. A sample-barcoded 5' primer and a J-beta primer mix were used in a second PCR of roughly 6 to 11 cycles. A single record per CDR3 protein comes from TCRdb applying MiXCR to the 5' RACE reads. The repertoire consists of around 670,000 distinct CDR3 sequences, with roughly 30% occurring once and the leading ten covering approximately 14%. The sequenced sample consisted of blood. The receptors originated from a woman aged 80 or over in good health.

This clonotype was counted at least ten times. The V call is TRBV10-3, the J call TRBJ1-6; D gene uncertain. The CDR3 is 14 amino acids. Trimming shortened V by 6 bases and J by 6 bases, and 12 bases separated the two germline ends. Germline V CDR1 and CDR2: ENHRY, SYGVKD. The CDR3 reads CAIRKGSFNSPLHF. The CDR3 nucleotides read TGTGCCATCAGGAAGGGCAGTTTTAATTCACCCCTCCACTTT.

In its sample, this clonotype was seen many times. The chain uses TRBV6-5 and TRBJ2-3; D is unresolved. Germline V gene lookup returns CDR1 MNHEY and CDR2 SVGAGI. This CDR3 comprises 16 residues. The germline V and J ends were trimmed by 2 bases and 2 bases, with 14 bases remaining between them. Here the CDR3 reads CASSYADPIHTDTQYF. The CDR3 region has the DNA TGTGCCAGCAGTTACGCCGACCCGATCCACACAGATACGCAGTATTTT.

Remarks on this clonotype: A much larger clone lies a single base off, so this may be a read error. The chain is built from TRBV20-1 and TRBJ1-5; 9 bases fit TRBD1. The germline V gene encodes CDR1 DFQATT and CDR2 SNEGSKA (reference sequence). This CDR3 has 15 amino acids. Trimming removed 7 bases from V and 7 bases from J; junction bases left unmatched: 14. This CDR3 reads CSVTTGQGLKQPQHF. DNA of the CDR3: TGCAGTGTTACAACGGGACAGGGTCTAAAGCAGCCCCAGCATTTT.

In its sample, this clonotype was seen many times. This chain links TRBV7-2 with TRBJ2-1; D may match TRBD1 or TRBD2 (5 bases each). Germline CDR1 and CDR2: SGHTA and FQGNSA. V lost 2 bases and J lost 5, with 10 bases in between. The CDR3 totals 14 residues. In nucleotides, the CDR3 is TGTGCCAGCAGCTTACGGGGACCGGACAATGAGCAGTTCTTC. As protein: CASSLRGPDNEQFF.

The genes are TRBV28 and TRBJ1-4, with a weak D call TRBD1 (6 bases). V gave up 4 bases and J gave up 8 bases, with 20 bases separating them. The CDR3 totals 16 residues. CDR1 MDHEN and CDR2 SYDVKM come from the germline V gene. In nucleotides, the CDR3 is TGTGCCAGCAGTTCGCCGACAGGAAGAGAGGGCGAAAAACTGTTTTTT. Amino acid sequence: CASSSPTGREGEKLFF.

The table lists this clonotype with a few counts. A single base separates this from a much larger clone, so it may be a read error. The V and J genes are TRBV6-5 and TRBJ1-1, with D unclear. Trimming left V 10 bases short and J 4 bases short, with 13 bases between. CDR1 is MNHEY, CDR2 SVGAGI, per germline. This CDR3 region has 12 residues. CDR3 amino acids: CANTSRFTEAFF. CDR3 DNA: TGTGCCAACACTTCCCGATTCACTGAAGCTTTCTTT.

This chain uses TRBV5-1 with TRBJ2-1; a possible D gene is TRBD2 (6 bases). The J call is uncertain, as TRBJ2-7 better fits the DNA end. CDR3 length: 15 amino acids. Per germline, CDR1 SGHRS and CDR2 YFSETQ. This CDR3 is CASSSVGGSYNEQYF. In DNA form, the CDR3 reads TGCGCCAGCAGCTCGGTGGGAGGATCCTACAATGAGCAGTACTTC.

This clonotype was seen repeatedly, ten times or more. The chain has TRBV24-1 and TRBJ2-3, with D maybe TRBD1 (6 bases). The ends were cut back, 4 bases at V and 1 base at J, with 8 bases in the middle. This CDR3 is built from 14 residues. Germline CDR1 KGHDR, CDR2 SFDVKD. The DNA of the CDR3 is TGTGCCACCAGTGAGGCAGGGGGCACAGATACGCAGTATTTT. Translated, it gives CATSEAGGTDTQYF.

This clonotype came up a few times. CDR3 in DNA: TGTGCCAGCAGCCATCCAGGGACAAATCAGCCCCAGCATTTT. Amino acids: CASSHPGTNQPQHF. The genes are TRBV7-9 and TRBJ1-5, with D possibly being TRBD1 (6 bases). V was pared by 5 bases and J by 4 bases, with 12 bases between. CDR1 is SEHNR and CDR2 is FQNEAQ in the germline V gene (reference sequence). The CDR3 runs 14 residues.

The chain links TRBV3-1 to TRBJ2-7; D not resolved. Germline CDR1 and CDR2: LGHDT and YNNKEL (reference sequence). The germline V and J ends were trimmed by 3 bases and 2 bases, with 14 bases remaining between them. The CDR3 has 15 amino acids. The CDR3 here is CASSQGRSPTYEQYF. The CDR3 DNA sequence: TGTGCCAGCAGCCAGGGCAGGAGCCCTACCTACGAGCAGTACTTC.

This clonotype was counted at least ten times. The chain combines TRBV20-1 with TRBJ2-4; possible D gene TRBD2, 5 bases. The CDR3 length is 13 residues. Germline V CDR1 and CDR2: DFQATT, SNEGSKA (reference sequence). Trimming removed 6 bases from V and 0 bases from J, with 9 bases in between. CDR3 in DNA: TGCAGTGCAGGACTTCTAGCCAAAAACATTCAGTACTTC. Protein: CSAGLLAKNIQYF.

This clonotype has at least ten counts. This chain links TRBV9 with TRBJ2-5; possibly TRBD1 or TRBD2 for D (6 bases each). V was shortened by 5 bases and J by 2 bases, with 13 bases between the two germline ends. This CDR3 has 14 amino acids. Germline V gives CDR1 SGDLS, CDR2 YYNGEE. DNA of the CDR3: TGTGCCAGCAGTCGACGGGGGCAACAAGAGACCCAGTACTTC. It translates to CASSRRGQQETQYF.

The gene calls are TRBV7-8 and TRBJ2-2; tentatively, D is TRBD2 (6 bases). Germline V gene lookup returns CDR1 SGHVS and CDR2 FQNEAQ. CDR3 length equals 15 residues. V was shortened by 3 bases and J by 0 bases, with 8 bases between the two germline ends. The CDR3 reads CASSLGLPNTGELFF. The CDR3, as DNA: TGTGCCAGCAGCTTGGGACTCCCGAACACCGGGGAGCTGTTTTTT.

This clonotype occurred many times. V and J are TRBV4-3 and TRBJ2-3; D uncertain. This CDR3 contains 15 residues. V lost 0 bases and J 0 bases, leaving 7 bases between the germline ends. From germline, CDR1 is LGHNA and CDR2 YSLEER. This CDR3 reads CASSQDAASTDTQYF. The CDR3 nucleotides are TGCGCCAGCAGCCAAGATGCGGCTAGCACAGATACGCAGTATTTT.